The 27 T cell receptor beta chains below were found in one sample sequenced in a study of T cell responses to AZD1222 COVID-19 vaccine. The repertoire was sequenced with immunoSEQ multiplex PCR; TCRdb's copy has only in-frame clones and lacks some. This repertoire shows tens of thousands of clones, around four fifths found once; its top ten account for 21%. Specimen: peripheral blood, collected on day 0 of AZD1222 vaccination. These receptor sequences come from an adult in good health.

The genes are TRBV5-1 and TRBJ2-3, with 14 nucleotides matching TRBD2. The CDR3 runs to 16 residues. In germline, CDR1 is SGHRS, CDR2 YFSETQ. The V and J ends lost 5 bases and 6 bases, in that order; junction bases with no gene match: 8. CDR3 loop: CASSQGGLAGADTQYF. The CDR3 nucleotides read TGCGCCAGCAGTCAAGGGGGACTAGCGGGAGCTGATACGCAGTATTTT.

The chain links TRBV29-1 to TRBJ1-2, with 7 bases identical to TRBD1. CDR1 and CDR2 (germline): SQVTM, ANQGSEA. The CDR3 consists of 13 residues. Germline trimming cut 3 bases from V and 5 bases from J; bases unmatched to any gene: 6. The CDR3 DNA follows: TGCAGCGTTGAGACAGGGATGGGGTATGGCTACACCTTC. Encoded protein: CSVETGMGYGYTF.

DNA for the CDR3: TGTGCCAGCAGTTTAGCCCAGGTTGGGACCCAGTACTTC. Translation: CASSLAQVGTQYF. The V gene is TRBV27, the J gene TRBJ2-5; no clear D gene. Trimming stripped 2 bases from V and 7 bases from J, with 11 bases between. Germline CDR1 reads MNHEY; CDR2 reads SMNVEV (reference sequence). The CDR3 length is 13 residues.

This clone qualifies as medium-sized (0.01 to 0.1%). CDR3 bases: TGTGCCAGCAGTGTGGGGGCGGCTAGGGGCAATGAGCAGTTCTTC. Translation gives CASSVGAARGNEQFF. The chain combines TRBV2 with TRBJ2-1; maybe TRBD1 (6 bases). Deletions cut 4 bases from V and 6 bases from J, with 16 bases between. The V gene's germline CDR1 is SNHLY and CDR2 FYNNEI. The CDR3 runs to 15 residues.

The V call is TRBV6-5, the J call TRBJ1-1; possibly TRBD1 for D (6 bases). CDR3 size: 14 residues. The V end was cut by 2 bases, the J end by 1 base, with 8 bases between. The germline V gene has CDR1 MNHEY and CDR2 SVGAGI. The CDR3 DNA is TGTGCCAGCAGTTACCTACAGGGGAACACTGAAGCTTTCTTT. Translated: CASSYLQGNTEAFF.

The chain combines TRBV11-3 with TRBJ2-1; D call uncertain. Germline V CDR1 and CDR2: SGHNT, YENEEA. V was shortened by 1 base and J by 8 bases, with 9 bases between the two germline ends. This CDR3 has 13 amino acids. Written as DNA, the CDR3 is TGTGCCAGCAGCTTAGTGTACTCGGATGAGCAGTTCTTC. Translation: CASSLVYSDEQFF.

This clone was counted once. The chain links TRBV6-2 or TRBV6-3 to TRBJ2-7, with D possibly matching TRBD1 (7 bases). CDR3 length: 15 residues. The V end lost 4 bases, the J end lost 3 bases, and 16 bases lay between the germline ends. CDR1 and CDR2 from the germline V gene are MNHEY and SVGEGT. The CDR3 sequence: CASSSRGTADYEQYF. In DNA form, the CDR3 reads TGTGCCAGCAGTTCCCGGGGGACAGCCGACTACGAGCAGTACTTC.

This clone has only one observation. V and J are TRBV7-2 and TRBJ2-1; D is ambiguous. Germline V gene sequence: CDR1 SGHTA, CDR2 FQGNSA. The V end was cut by 3 bases, the J end by 10 bases, with 13 bases between. This CDR3 is built from 13 residues. The DNA for the CDR3 is TGTGCCAGCAGCTTGAGCCGTTTGATGGAGCAGTTCTTC. It is translated as CASSLSRLMEQFF.

The chain recombines TRBV10-3 with TRBJ2-2; TRBD2 agrees at 8 bases. Trimming at V came to 8 bases and at J to 6 bases, leaving 8 bases not matched to a gene. The CDR3 runs to 14 residues. The germline V gene has CDR1 ENHRY and CDR2 SYGVKD. The CDR3 loop reads CAIPGGGPAGELFF. The CDR3 DNA is TGTGCCATCCCCGGGGGGGGGCCCGCCGGGGAGCTGTTTTTT.

The chain recombines TRBV12-2 with TRBJ2-1. TRBV12-2 is reported as a pseudogene. The CDR3 loop spans 11 amino acids. DNA for the CDR3: TGTGCAAGTCGCTTTAGGGCTGAGCAGTTCTTC. This sequence encodes CASRFRAEQFF.

A word on this clone: The same CDR3 arises from other DNA sequences in this sample as well. The chain uses TRBV11-2 and TRBJ2-7; 8 positions agree with TRBD1. The CDR3 length is 15 residues. The germline gives CDR1 SGHAT, CDR2 FQNNGV. The V segment lost 3 bases and the J segment 2 bases; nucleotides outside the gene matches: 6. The CDR3 DNA reads as TGTGCCAGCAGCTTGGCAGGGGGCGTAACCTACGAGCAGTACTTC. It specifies CASSLAGGVTYEQYF.

The chain employs TRBV7-8 and TRBJ2-1; D tentatively fits TRBD1 or TRBD2 (6 bases each). Germline CDR1 reads SGHVS; CDR2 reads FQNEAQ. Trimming removed 3 bases at V and 4 bases at J, with 10 bases between. This CDR3 has 14 amino acids. The CDR3 protein is CASSFRGPYNEQFF. The CDR3 nucleotides read TGTGCCAGCAGCTTCCGGGGGCCATACAATGAGCAGTTCTTC.

This chain connects TRBV12-3 or TRBV12-4 to TRBJ2-3; D not resolved. The CDR3 loop spans 11 amino acids. The V gene lost 6 bases and the J gene lost 8 bases, with 9 bases spanning the gap. The CDR3 DNA follows: TGTGCCAGCAGCCGGGTTGTTACGCAGTATTTT. Amino acid sequence: CASSRVVTQYF.

This clone occurred a few times. The chain is built from TRBV28 and TRBJ1-2; D is perhaps TRBD1 (5 bases). Trimming left V 6 bases short and J 8 bases short, with 13 bases between. The CDR3 is made up of 12 amino acids. The V gene's germline CDR1 is MDHEN and CDR2 SYDVKM. CDR3 sequence (DNA): TGTGCCAGCAGGGGTCCCGGGACCGGCTACACCTTC. Protein: CASRGPGTGYTF.

The J gene is TRBJ1-2, the V gene TRBV19; no clear D gene. The V gene lost 3 bases and the J gene lost 4 bases, with 9 bases spanning the gap. The CDR3 spans 13 residues. CDR1 is LNHDA and CDR2 is SQIVND in the germline V gene (reference sequence). The CDR3 region has the DNA TGTGCCAGTAGTATGGTAGGGTCCTATGGCTACACCTTC. Translating gives CASSMVGSYGYTF.

V gene TRBV7-2 combines with J gene TRBJ1-3, with D possibly TRBD1 on 6 matching bases. The CDR3 consists of 15 residues. CDR1 is SGHTA and CDR2 is FQGNSA in the germline V gene. Deletions cut 0 bases from V and 3 bases from J, with 9 bases between. In DNA form, the CDR3 reads TGTGCCAGCAGCTTAGCGAGGGGGTATGGAAACACCATATATTTT. This gives the protein CASSLARGYGNTIYF.

The J gene is TRBJ1-2, the V gene TRBV27, with 7 bases lining up with TRBD1. Trimming removed 8 bases from V and 1 base from J; junction bases left unmatched: 7. Germline CDR1 MNHEY, CDR2 SMNVEV (reference sequence). The CDR3 consists of 14 residues. CDR3 in DNA: TGTGCCAGCGGCGCGACAGGGCATAACTATGGCTACACCTTC. This translates into CASGATGHNYGYTF.

The chain uses TRBV4-3 and TRBJ2-4, with D perhaps assigned TRBD1 or TRBD2 (5 bases each). V was pared by 2 bases and J by 10 bases, with 15 bases between. The CDR3 is 14 amino acids. CDR1 LGHNA and CDR2 YSLEER come from the germline V gene. The CDR3 DNA follows: TGCGCCAGCAGCCAAACGATATCGGGGCGAATTCAGTACTTC. Translated, it gives CASSQTISGRIQYF.

The chain recombines TRBV5-4 with TRBJ2-3; D remains ambiguous. V was trimmed by 0 bases and J by 4 bases, leaving 9 bases between them. The CDR3 length is 14 residues. Germline V gene lookup returns CDR1 SGHNT and CDR2 YYREEE (reference sequence). CDR3 region: CASSLEGEADTQYF. The CDR3 nucleotides read TGTGCCAGCAGCTTGGAAGGTGAGGCAGATACGCAGTATTTT.

The chain recombines TRBV9 with TRBJ1-5; D is ambiguous. The CDR3 is 13 residues long. The V end lost 3 bases, the J end lost 6 bases, and 10 bases lay between the germline ends. Germline values: CDR1 SGDLS, CDR2 YYNGEE. The CDR3 here is CASSGGNGQPQHF. The CDR3, as DNA: TGTGCCAGCAGCGGAGGGAATGGTCAGCCCCAGCATTTT.

This clone was seen more than once but under ten times. CDR3 nucleotide sequence: TGTGCCAGCAGCTCTGAGTACGGGGAAAGGGGTGGTTCCTACGAGCAGTACTTC. This translates into CASSSEYGERGGSYEQYF. The V and J genes are TRBV5-4 and TRBJ2-7; the D gene could be TRBD1 or TRBD2 (5 bases each). This CDR3 contains 18 residues. Trimming removed 3 bases at V and 1 base at J, with 23 bases between. Germline loops: CDR1 SGHNT, CDR2 YYREEE (reference sequence). Looking up the rest from reference TRBV5-4 and TRBJ2-7 gives the full variable domain: ETGVTQSPTHLIKTRGQQVTLRCSSQSGHNTVSWYQQALGQGPQFIFQYYREEENGRGNFPPRFSGLQFPNYSSELNVNALELDDSALYLCASSSEYGERGGSYEQYFGPGTRLTVT.

This clone has more than one count but fewer than ten. This chain connects TRBV27 to TRBJ2-2; no reliable D call. CDR1 and CDR2 from the germline V gene are MNHEY and SMNVEV (reference sequence). V lost 8 bases to trimming and J lost 2 bases, with 12 bases between them. The CDR3 is 14 residues long. The CDR3 protein is CASAPHVNTGELFF. Written as DNA, the CDR3 is TGTGCCAGCGCACCGCATGTCAACACCGGGGAGCTGTTTTTT.

The chain uses TRBV27 and TRBJ2-1, with TRBD2 matching over 7 bases. With V trimmed by 10 bases and J by 2 bases, 8 bases remained unmatched. CDR3 size: 14 residues. From germline, CDR1 is MNHEY and CDR2 SMNVEV (reference sequence). CDR3 amino acids: CATSGGFTYNEQFF. The CDR3 bases are TGTGCCACCTCGGGGGGTTTCACCTACAATGAGCAGTTCTTC.

This chain uses TRBV18 with TRBJ1-1; 9 bases agree with TRBD1. Germline V gene lookup returns CDR1 KGHSH and CDR2 LQKENI. There are 21 residues in the CDR3. V gave up 4 bases and J gave up 1 base; unmatched junction bases: 22. In DNA form, the CDR3 reads TGTGCCAGCTCACGCCAATGGACAGGGGTCGGACCTAGGACCGAGAACACTGAAGCTTTCTTT. Its translation is CASSRQWTGVGPRTENTEAFF.

This rearrangement joins TRBV10-3 to TRBJ1-3, with 8 nucleotides matching TRBD1. CDR3 length: 13 residues. The V and J ends lost 7 bases and 8 bases, in that order; junction bases with no gene match: 7. Germline assignment: CDR1 ENHRY and CDR2 SYGVKD. For the CDR3, the DNA is TGTGCCATCAAGAGTCAGGGGGCAGACACCATATATTTT. Its translation is CAIKSQGADTIYF.

As for this clone: The sample has other DNA sequences that encode this CDR3 too. The rearrangement links TRBV7-3 to TRBJ1-1; D is uncertain. Trimming removed 1 base from V and 1 base from J, with 4 bases in between. The V gene's germline CDR1 is SGHTA and CDR2 FQGTGA. This CDR3 spans 13 amino acids. The CDR3 DNA sequence: TGTGCCAGCAGCTTAAGTAAGAACACTGAAGCTTTCTTT. Translating it yields CASSLSKNTEAFF.

This clone has a handful of counts. The chain combines TRBV5-1 with TRBJ1-3; D remains ambiguous. Germline CDR1 SGHRS, CDR2 YFSETQ. The CDR3 sequence is 15 residues long. Trimming took off 5 bases at V and 0 bases at J, with 12 bases between the two ends. DNA of the CDR3: TGCGCCAGCAGTCCCGACGGCAACTCTGGAAACACCATATATTTT. This gives the protein CASSPDGNSGNTIYF.